This paragraph covers one T cell receptor beta chain sequence. The CDR3 is 15 amino acids. V dropped 1 base and J dropped 0 bases, with 7 bases sitting between them. The germline V gene has CDR1 SGHTA and CDR2 FQGNSA. Libraries were prepared by immunoSEQ multiplex PCR; TCRdb keeps only in-frame clonotypes and omits some of them. The sample has roughly 200,000 clones; approximately 86% are singletons. Study members were between roughly 18 and 89 years old and lived in approximately 25 US regions. Participants classified as exposed had met a COVID-19 case within 2 weeks before study entry. This specimen comes from a study of blood T cell repertoires in COVID-19. Across the whole study: The analysed material was cDNA or gDNA that came from T cells, B-cell-depleted T cells, or PBMCs.

The chain couples TRBV7-2 to TRBJ1-5; D unresolved. The sequenced sample was PBMCs or T cells enriched from blood (not recorded which). The sequence was collected from a woman in her twenties or thirties who had been exposed to COVID-19. The CDR3 DNA sequence: TGTGCCAGCAGCTTAGTGGTCGGTAGCAATCAGCCCCAGCATTTT. Encoded protein: CASSLVVGSNQPQHF.